The clone carrying this T cell receptor beta chain has at least ten counts. What it binds is not known. The data belong to a study of molecular identifiers for immune sequencing clone quantification. Study-level findings and limits: Over 97% of effector molecules, yet under 1% of naive-cell molecules, were held by clones above 20 RNA copies.

TCRdb re-called the PCR reads through MiXCR, storing one row per CDR3 protein. The data contain over 600,000 distinct CDR3 sequences, 15% to 20% of them singletons. Trimming took off 6 bases at V and 2 bases at J, with 17 bases between the two ends. CDR3 length: 15 residues. The chain has TRBV12-3 or TRBV12-4 and TRBJ2-7; D may be TRBD1 or TRBD2 (6 bases each). This sequence was found in a human donor in good health. Some libraries in this study had Jurkat cell RNA spiked in. Sequencing was done on a sample of naive CD8+ T cells from blood, with Jurkat cell RNA spiked in. Sample subset: FACS-sorted CD8+CD4-CCR7+CD45RA+ naive T cells. The CDR3 reads CASSFGARGAYEQYF. The CDR3 nucleotides are TGTGCCAGCAGCTTCGGAGCAAGGGGGGCCTACGAGCAGTACTTC.